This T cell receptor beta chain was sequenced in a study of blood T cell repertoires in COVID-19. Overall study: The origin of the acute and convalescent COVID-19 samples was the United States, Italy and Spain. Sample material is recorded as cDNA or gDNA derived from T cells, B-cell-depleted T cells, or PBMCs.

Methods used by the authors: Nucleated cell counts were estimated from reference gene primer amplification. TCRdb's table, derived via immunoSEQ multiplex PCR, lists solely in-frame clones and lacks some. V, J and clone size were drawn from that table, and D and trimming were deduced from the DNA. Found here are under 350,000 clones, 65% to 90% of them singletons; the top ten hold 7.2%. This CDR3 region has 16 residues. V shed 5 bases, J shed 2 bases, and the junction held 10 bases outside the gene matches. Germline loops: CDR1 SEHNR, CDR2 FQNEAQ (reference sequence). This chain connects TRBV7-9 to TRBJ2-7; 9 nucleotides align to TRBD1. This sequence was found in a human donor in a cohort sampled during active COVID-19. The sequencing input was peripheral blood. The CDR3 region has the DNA TGTGCCAGCAGCCCGCGGACAGGGGAAACCACCTACGAGCAGTACTTC. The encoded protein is CASSPRTGETTYEQYF. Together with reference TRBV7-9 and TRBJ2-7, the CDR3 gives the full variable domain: DTGVSQNPRHKITKRGQNVTFRCDPISEHNRLYWYRQTLGQGPEFLTYFQNEAQLEKSRLLSDRFSAERPKGSFSTLEIQRTEQGDSAMYLCASSPRTGETTYEQYFGPGTRLTVT.